What follows are 32 T cell receptor beta chains derived from one specimen sequenced in a study of CD8 T cells in ankylosing spondylitis. TCRdb itself ran the 5' RACE reads through MiXCR, one entry per CDR3 protein. Among 150,000 to 200,000 distinct CDR3 sequences listed, roughly a third were seen once. Sequencing used synovial fluid, either unsorted or a sorted T cell fraction (not recorded which). The receptors originated from a male donor with ankylosing spondylitis.

This clonotype was counted ten times or more. The chain's CDR3 is CASSLGDTLNYGYTF. The CDR3 DNA reads as TGCGCCAGCAGCTTGGGGGACACCCTTAACTATGGCTACACCTTC. The rearrangement links TRBV5-1 to TRBJ1-2, with D maybe TRBD1 (6 bases). The germline V gene has CDR1 SGHRS and CDR2 YFSETQ. V lost 0 bases and J 1 base, leaving 10 bases between the germline ends. The CDR3 covers 15 residues.

This clonotype was detected many times. The J gene is TRBJ2-2, the V gene TRBV14, with TRBD1 matching over 9 bases. CDR3 length: 18 amino acids. CDR1 and CDR2 from the germline V gene are SGHDN and FVKESK. Trimming removed 3 bases from V and 6 bases from J; junction bases left unmatched: 14. The CDR3 DNA follows: TGTGCCAGCAGCCAGAGATCCGGGACAGGGCACTATGCCGGGGAGCTGTTTTTT. This encodes CASSQRSGTGHYAGELFF.

This clonotype came up a few times. J is TRBJ1-1 and V is TRBV6-5, with D maybe TRBD1 (6 bases). The germline CDR1 and CDR2 sequences are MNHEY and SVGAGI. Trimming pared 3 bases from V and 1 base from J, leaving 15 bases between. This CDR3 is 16 amino acids long. As DNA, the CDR3 is TGTGCCAGCAGTTATCAGGGGATGATGGAGAACACTGAAGCTTTCTTT. It is translated as CASSYQGMMENTEAFF.

This clonotype was detected only a few times. The chain uses TRBV5-1 and TRBJ2-1; D perhaps matches TRBD2 (6 bases). From germline, CDR1 is SGHRS and CDR2 YFSETQ. The length of the CDR3 is 14 residues. V lost 0 bases and J lost 9, with 13 bases in between. The CDR3, as DNA: TGCGCCAGCAGCTTGGCGGGAGTTGACGTTGAGCAGTTCTTC. Residues: CASSLAGVDVEQFF.

This chain uses TRBV12-3 or TRBV12-4 with TRBJ2-4, with D maybe TRBD2 (6 bases). Trimming stripped 1 base from V and 3 bases from J, with 13 bases between. This CDR3 region has 16 residues. CDR3 residues: CASSLGAHGGKNIQYF. The CDR3 DNA reads as TGTGCCAGCAGTTTAGGGGCACACGGGGGCAAAAACATTCAGTACTTC.

The chain links TRBV20-1 to TRBJ2-1, with D unclear. Trimming stripped 0 bases from V and 12 bases from J, with 12 bases between. Germline V CDR1 and CDR2: DFQATT, SNEGSKA (reference sequence). The CDR3 contains 12 residues. CDR3 region: CSARESTPTQFF. Written as DNA, the CDR3 is TGCAGTGCTAGAGAGTCTACACCGACGCAGTTCTTC.

This clonotype was found many times. V usage is TRBV29-1 and J usage is TRBJ2-7, with a weak D call TRBD2 (6 bases). The CDR3 loop spans 15 amino acids. Trimming removed 1 base at V and 0 bases at J, with 13 bases between. From germline, CDR1 is SQVTM and CDR2 ANQGSEA. The CDR3: CSVEGVGGRSYEQYF. Here the CDR3 DNA reads TGCAGCGTTGAAGGGGTCGGGGGACGCTCCTACGAGCAGTACTTC.

This clonotype was seen a handful of times. The chain has TRBV12-3 or TRBV12-4 and TRBJ2-1; 8 nucleotides line up with TRBD2. CDR3 length: 15 amino acids. V trimming: 6 bases; J trimming: 2 bases; junction bases outside the gene matches: 6. Here the CDR3 DNA reads TGTGCCAGCAGCTCCCGGCGGGGGGCCTACAATGAGCAGTTCTTC. Its protein is CASSSRRGAYNEQFF.

J is TRBJ1-1 and V is TRBV12-3 or TRBV12-4; TRBD1 is a possible D gene (5 bases). Trimming left V 7 bases short and J 5 bases short, with 11 bases between. The CDR3 length is 12 residues. CDR3: CASTGKGTEAFF. DNA of the CDR3: TGTGCCAGCACAGGGAAAGGTACTGAAGCTTTCTTT.

V is TRBV12-3 or TRBV12-4 and J is TRBJ1-1; D uncertain. V was pared by 1 base and J by 10 bases, with 10 bases between. CDR3 length: 12 amino acids. The CDR3 region has the DNA TGTGCCAGCAGTTTAGTTAGTGTCGCAGCTTTCTTT. This translates into CASSLVSVAAFF.

The chain has TRBV12-3 or TRBV12-4 and TRBJ2-7; TRBD2 matches 7 bases. Trimming at V came to 8 bases and at J to 5 bases, leaving 18 bases not matched to a gene. This CDR3 contains 16 residues. The CDR3 DNA sequence: TGTGCCAGCCGAACCTGGCGCGGGAGCGGGTTCGACGAGCAGTACTTC. This encodes CASRTWRGSGFDEQYF.

This clonotype occurred once. The rearrangement links TRBV6-5 to TRBJ1-1; 8 positions match TRBD1. CDR1 and CDR2 (germline): MNHEY, SVGAGI. This CDR3 is 16 amino acids long. The V segment lost 0 bases and the J segment 5 bases; nucleotides outside the gene matches: 8. The CDR3 here is CASSYSLQGAGTEAFF. The CDR3 nucleotides read TGTGCCAGCAGTTACTCCCTTCAGGGGGCAGGTACTGAAGCTTTCTTT.

The chain has TRBV7-8 and TRBJ2-3, with unresolved D. CDR3 length: 13 amino acids. The V gene's germline CDR1 is SGHVS and CDR2 FQNEAQ. V gave up 0 bases and J gave up 2 bases, with 3 bases separating them. The CDR3 DNA reads as TGTGCCAGCAGCTTAGCACACACAGATACGCAGTATTTT. Its translation is CASSLAHTDTQYF.

V and J are TRBV11-2 and TRBJ2-6; D not resolved. Germline V gives CDR1 SGHAT, CDR2 FQNNGV. V was clipped by 9 bases and J by 0 bases, with 18 bases between them. There are 17 residues in the CDR3. The CDR3 nucleotides read TGTGCCAGGAACCGGGCGGATATCCGCTCTGGGGCCAACGTCCTGACTTTC. Residues: CARNRADIRSGANVLTF.

This clonotype was found a few times. This sequence joins TRBV28 and TRBJ2-3, with D possibly TRBD2 on 5 matching bases. This CDR3 comprises 20 residues. Germline CDR1 reads MDHEN; CDR2 reads SYDVKM. V dropped 2 bases and J dropped 0 bases, with 24 bases sitting between them. CDR3 in DNA: TGTGCCAGCAGTTTAGGTCCCTACTGGGGAGACTCAAGAAGCACAGATACGCAGTATTTT. This translates into CASSLGPYWGDSRSTDTQYF.

This clonotype was seen a handful of times. The chain is built from TRBV28 and TRBJ1-3, with 9 bases that match TRBD1. The CDR3 contains 14 residues. The germline V gene encodes CDR1 MDHEN and CDR2 SYDVKM. The V segment lost 5 bases and the J segment 4 bases; nucleotides outside the gene matches: 3. CDR3 in amino acids: CASSGTGTGNTIYF. The CDR3 DNA follows: TGTGCCAGCAGTGGGACAGGGACAGGAAACACCATATATTTT.

This clonotype was counted at least ten times. The chain employs TRBV29-1 and TRBJ1-4, with 7 bases that match TRBD1. Trimming cost V 7 bases and J 5 bases; bases outside gene matches: 10. Per the germline V gene, CDR1 is SQVTM and CDR2 is ANQGSEA. The CDR3 covers 14 residues. The CDR3 nucleotides are TGCAGCGCGACCTCCCGGGACAGCAATGAAAAACTGTTTTTT. The encoded protein is CSATSRDSNEKLFF.

This clonotype was found a few times. The rearrangement links TRBV7-9 to TRBJ1-5, with TRBD1 matching 7 bases. V was clipped by 5 bases and J by 1 base; unmatched bases: 8. The germline gives CDR1 SEHNR, CDR2 FQNEAQ (reference sequence). The CDR3 length is 16 residues. The chain's CDR3 is CASSPYEQGSNQPQHF. The CDR3 DNA is TGTGCCAGCAGCCCATATGAACAGGGGAGCAATCAGCCCCAGCATTTT.

This clonotype was found a few times. This chain links TRBV4-1 with TRBJ1-4; TRBD1 aligns across 7 bases. V shed 3 bases, J shed 2 bases, and the junction held 6 bases outside the gene matches. Germline lookup yields CDR1 MGHRA and CDR2 YSYEKL. The CDR3 sequence is 16 residues long. The DNA of the CDR3 is TGCGCCAGCAGCCATGTAACACAGGGGACTAATGAAAAACTGTTTTTT. Translated: CASSHVTQGTNEKLFF.

This rearrangement joins TRBV20-1 to TRBJ1-2, with a tentative D call TRBD1 (5 bases). In germline, CDR1 is DFQATT, CDR2 SNEGSKA (reference sequence). V lost 2 bases, J lost 3 bases, and 16 bases lay in between. There are 15 residues in the CDR3. The CDR3 protein is CSARSQGVVDYGYTF. CDR3 in DNA: TGCAGTGCTAGATCCCAAGGGGTGGTCGACTATGGCTACACCTTC.

This clonotype was picked up many times. V gene TRBV5-1 combines with J gene TRBJ2-2, with 8 nucleotides matching TRBD2. J gave up 5 bases and V 3 bases, and 3 bases lay outside the gene matches. Germline lookup yields CDR1 SGHRS and CDR2 YFSETQ. The length of the CDR3 is 14 residues. The CDR3 DNA is TGCGCCAGCAGCTCGGCTAGCGGGACCGGGGAGCTGTTTTTT. Residues: CASSSASGTGELFF.

In this sample, this clonotype turned up a few times. The rearrangement links TRBV29-1 to TRBJ2-5; D is unresolved. CDR3 length: 12 residues. Per the germline V gene, CDR1 is SQVTM and CDR2 is ANQGSEA. The germline V and J ends were trimmed by 3 bases and 0 bases, with 5 bases remaining between them. The CDR3 spells CSVDGHQETQYF. CDR3 bases: TGCAGCGTTGATGGGCACCAAGAGACCCAGTACTTC.

V is TRBV12-3 or TRBV12-4 and J is TRBJ1-1; D uncertain. The V end lost 2 bases, the J end lost 8 bases, and 9 bases lay between the germline ends. The CDR3 runs to 12 residues. CDR3 in amino acids: CASSLKLYEAFF. Here the CDR3 DNA reads TGTGCCAGCAGTTTAAAGTTATACGAAGCTTTCTTT.

This clonotype was observed at least ten times. V is TRBV4-1 and J is TRBJ2-6; 10 nucleotides agree with TRBD2. V lost 2 bases and J lost 0; bases outside the gene matches: 7. CDR1 is MGHRA, CDR2 YSYEKL, per germline. This CDR3 is 19 amino acids long. The CDR3 reads CASSQIGLADPSGANVLTF. CDR3 nucleotides: TGCGCCAGCAGCCAAATTGGACTAGCGGACCCCTCTGGGGCCAACGTCCTGACTTTC.

The chain has TRBV6-2 or TRBV6-3 and TRBJ1-1; D gene ambiguous. The V end lost 2 bases, the J end lost 7 bases, and 8 bases lay between the germline ends. CDR1 is MNHEY, CDR2 SVGEGT, per germline. The CDR3 has 12 residues. DNA for the CDR3: TGTGCCAGCAGTTACGGAGTGGTTGAAGCTTTCTTT. Translated, it gives CASSYGVVEAFF.

The chain recombines TRBV4-2 with TRBJ1-5; 8 positions agree with TRBD1. Germline V gives CDR1 LGHNA, CDR2 YNFKEQ. The CDR3 sequence is 16 residues long. Germline trimming cut 0 bases from V and 2 bases from J; bases unmatched to any gene: 3. CDR3 sequence: CASSQDEDRGNQPQHF. For the CDR3, the DNA is TGTGCCAGCAGCCAAGACGAGGACAGGGGCAATCAGCCCCAGCATTTT.

This clonotype showed up just a few times. The chain is built from TRBV5-1 and TRBJ2-2; no definite D call. This CDR3 region has 18 residues. The V gene lost 0 bases and the J gene lost 0 bases, with 15 bases spanning the gap. From germline, CDR1 is SGHRS and CDR2 YFSETQ. The CDR3 coding sequence is TGCGCCAGCAGCTTGGCTCCCCTCGGCGCAACGAACACCGGGGAGCTGTTTTTT. Translation: CASSLAPLGATNTGELFF.

This clonotype appeared a few times. The V call is TRBV10-3, the J call TRBJ1-1, with 8 bases that match TRBD1. V lost 6 bases to trimming and J lost 10 bases; unmatched junction nucleotides: 10. Germline V gene lookup returns CDR1 ENHRY and CDR2 SYGVKD. The CDR3 has 13 residues. CDR3 region: CAISTGQEDPAFF. The CDR3 region has the DNA TGTGCCATCAGCACGGGACAGGAGGACCCAGCTTTCTTT.

The chain carries TRBV7-3 and TRBJ1-2; D perhaps matches TRBD1 (6 bases). The germline V and J ends were trimmed by 5 bases and 7 bases, with 17 bases remaining between them. This CDR3 is built from 14 residues. Germline CDR1 SGHTA, CDR2 FQGTGA. DNA for the CDR3: TGTGCCAGCAGCCCTCCGGGACAACCGGGTGGCTACACCTTC. It yields the protein CASSPPGQPGGYTF. Using reference TRBV7-3 and TRBJ1-2 for the parts outside the CDR3, the full variable domain is GAGVSQTPSNKVTEKGKYVELRCDPISGHTALYWYRQSLGQGPEFLIYFQGTGAADDSGLPNDRFFAVRPEGSVSTLKIQRTERGDSAVYLCASSPPGQPGGYTFGSGTRLTVV.

This clonotype was found a few times. The chain links TRBV9 to TRBJ2-1; 11 bases match TRBD2. CDR3 length: 14 residues. Germline assignment: CDR1 SGDLS and CDR2 YYNGEE. The V segment lost 4 bases and the J segment 8 bases; nucleotides outside the gene matches: 5. The CDR3 loop is CASSLTSGRYEQFF. The CDR3 coding sequence is TGTGCCAGCAGCCTTACTAGCGGGAGATATGAGCAGTTCTTC.

This clonotype was found a few times. The chain carries TRBV5-4 and TRBJ1-6; D gene ambiguous. V was clipped by 8 bases and J by 5 bases, with 8 bases between them. From germline, CDR1 is SGHNT and CDR2 YYREEE (reference sequence). The length of the CDR3 is 12 residues. Here the CDR3 reads CASRQDNSPLHF. The CDR3 region has the DNA TGTGCCAGTAGACAAGATAATTCACCCCTCCACTTT.

The chain has TRBV3-1 and TRBJ2-7; D is possibly TRBD1 or TRBD2 (5 bases each). CDR3 length equals 15 residues. The germline V gene encodes CDR1 LGHDT and CDR2 YNNKEL (reference sequence). Trimming left V 4 bases short and J 7 bases short, with 20 bases between. CDR3 DNA: TGTGCCAGCAGCCCCGAACAGGCCGCCTCGGGGGAGCAGTACTTC. The encoded protein is CASSPEQAASGEQYF.